This T cell receptor (beta chain) was recorded in a study of T-cell memory formation after mild COVID-19. Study in general: TCR clusters were largely donor specific. Study outcomes and limitations: Pre-infection memory harbored some responding clones, suggesting cross-reactive memory joined. Of the contracting clones, CD4+ ones lay mainly in CM and EM, and CD8+ ones in EMRA.

Notes on this clonotype: Its antigen is as yet unknown.

The TCR alpha and TCR beta cDNA libraries, bearing sample barcodes and UMIs, were generated by 5'RACE using constant-segment primers. TCRdb used MiXCR to reprocess the 5' RACE reads, holding one entry per CDR3 protein. The sample lists around 140,000 distinct CDR3 sequences; 20% to 25% were seen once. CDR1 MNHNY and CDR2 SVGAGI come from the germline V gene (reference sequence). V gave up 2 bases and J gave up 3 bases, with 10 bases separating them. The length of the CDR3 is 14 residues. The material sequenced was PBMCs or a T cell subset sorted from them (not recorded which). This chain joins TRBV6-6 and TRBJ1-1; D gene ambiguous. The TCR sequence derives from an adult woman who had mild COVID-19 (a few samples of this study predate the infection). Cell type and time point are not known. In DNA form, the CDR3 reads TGTGCCAGCAGTTACGACACCCGGGACACTGAAGCTTTCTTT. This sequence encodes CASSYDTRDTEAFF.